This T cell receptor (beta chain) was found in a study of control samples from healthy donors and cancer patients. CDR1 is LNHDA and CDR2 is SQIVND in the germline V gene (reference sequence). Trimming stripped 3 bases from V and 8 bases from J, with 17 bases between. The CDR3 has 15 residues. TCRdb's copy holds only in-frame clones and misses some; the assay was immunoSEQ multiplex PCR. The sample contains under 85,000 clones, roughly 94% of which appear only once. The origin of this receptor is a woman aged 40 to 50 in good health. Sequenced input: blood. The V and J genes are TRBV19 and TRBJ2-4; a possible D gene is TRBD2 (5 bases). In DNA, the CDR3 is TGTGCCAGTAGTATCAGGACGGGAAGCAAGGACATTCAGTACTTC. Translating it yields CASSIRTGSKDIQYF.